This T cell receptor beta chain stems from a study of OX40 agonist ivuxolimab in advanced cancers. The wider study: Allowance was made for prior anti-PD-1, anti-PD-L1 or anti-CTLA-4 therapy, and roughly 40% had some.

The CDR3 runs to 13 residues. Assay: immunoSEQ multiplex PCR; the TCRdb copy retains only in-frame clones and omits some. Here the sample spans approximately 99,000 clones, 75% to 95% being singletons. Turning to this clone: No antigen is known for it.

General study findings and limits: The average count of expanded clones was higher among CD8+ T cells than among CD4+. Dose levels from 0.1 to 3.0 mg/kg saw CD4+ and CD8+ blood T cells expand clonally by week 6.

Patients were ruled out by autoimmune disease history or systemic immunosuppression. The sequence was obtained from an adult with an advanced solid tumor such as melanoma, head and neck, liver or kidney cancer. The chain has TRBV21-1 and TRBJ2-1; TRBD1 reflects the table's D call only, with no check against the DNA. TRBV21-1 is a pseudogene locus. The specimen was CD4+ or CD8+ T cells sorted from blood, collected in a trial of the OX40 agonist ivuxolimab. CDR3: CASPGRGYNEQFF. The CDR3 DNA sequence: TGTGCCAGCCCCGGCAGGGGGTACAATGAGCAGTTCTTC.